The 21 T cell receptor beta chains reported below all come from one sample, sequenced in a study of Tregs in tolerant kidney transplant recipients. The table came from immunoSEQ multiplex PCR; TCRdb's copy has only in-frame clones and leaves some out. The sample holds some 250,000 clones; around 81% are singletons and the top ten take around 0.64%. The material sequenced was CD4+ T cells from blood. These receptors came from a human donor in good health.

The chain recombines TRBV6-6 with TRBJ2-7; TRBD2 matches 7 bases. The germline CDR1 and CDR2 sequences are MNHNY and SVGAGI (reference sequence). V was clipped by 6 bases and J by 3 bases; unmatched bases: 2. This CDR3 comprises 12 residues. The CDR3 reads CASSRDYYEQYF. The CDR3 bases are TGTGCCAGCAGCCGGGACTACTACGAGCAGTACTTC.

This clone was seen a few times. The rearrangement links TRBV6-1 to TRBJ2-1; 8 nucleotides align to TRBD2. Trimming at V came to 1 base and at J to 2 bases, leaving 1 base not matched to a gene. CDR3 length: 15 residues. Germline V gene data show CDR1 as MNHNS and CDR2 as SASEGT. DNA for the CDR3: TGTGCCAGCAGTGAAGTTAGCGGGGCCTACAATGAGCAGTTCTTC. It specifies CASSEVSGAYNEQFF.

Only one count was recorded for this clone. The V gene is TRBV2, the J gene TRBJ2-1; D perhaps matches TRBD2 (6 bases). Per the germline V gene, CDR1 is SNHLY and CDR2 is FYNNEI. Trimming shortened V by 4 bases and J by 2 bases, and 12 bases separated the two germline ends. The CDR3 extends over 15 amino acids. Here the CDR3 DNA reads TGTGCCAGCAGTGCCCGGGAGCCGACCTACAATGAGCAGTTCTTC. Protein: CASSAREPTYNEQFF.

V gene TRBV30 combines with J gene TRBJ1-5; possibly TRBD1 for D (5 bases). The CDR3 length is 12 residues. V was trimmed by 7 bases and J by 4 bases, leaving 11 bases between them. Germline CDR1 GTSNPN, CDR2 SVGIG (reference sequence). CDR3 amino acids: CAYSWGNQPQHF. CDR3 DNA sequence: TGTGCCTACTCCTGGGGGAATCAGCCCCAGCATTTT.

In its sample, this clone was seen once. V and J are TRBV5-1 and TRBJ2-7; tentative D call: TRBD1 (5 bases). This CDR3 has 15 residues. V lost 3 bases and J 2 bases, leaving 15 bases between the germline ends. The germline gives CDR1 SGHRS, CDR2 YFSETQ. CDR3 in amino acids: CASSSTESTTYEQYF. The CDR3, as DNA: TGCGCCAGCAGCTCGACAGAGTCAACTACCTACGAGCAGTACTTC.

The genes are TRBV30 and TRBJ1-5; D is undetermined. V shed 7 bases and J shed 4 bases, with 11 bases lying between them. Germline assignment: CDR1 GTSNPN and CDR2 SVGIG (reference sequence). This CDR3 is built from 12 residues. The CDR3 is CAFNPGNQPQHF. The CDR3 bases are TGTGCCTTTAACCCGGGGAATCAGCCCCAGCATTTT.

This chain uses TRBV5-1 with TRBJ2-5; no reliable D call. The CDR3 runs 14 residues. Germline CDR1 reads SGHRS; CDR2 reads YFSETQ. The V end was cut by 0 bases, the J end by 1 base, with 7 bases between. Here the CDR3 reads CASSLAPIQETQYF. The CDR3, as DNA: TGCGCCAGCAGCTTGGCCCCTATCCAAGAGACCCAGTACTTC.

This chain links TRBV6-1 with TRBJ2-7, with 10 bases aligning to TRBD1. The V gene's germline CDR1 is MNHNS and CDR2 SASEGT. The CDR3 sequence is 13 residues long. V lost 8 bases, J lost 7 bases, and 8 bases stayed unmatched. The chain's CDR3 is CASRRQGAREQYF. The CDR3 DNA sequence: TGTGCCAGCCGGAGACAGGGGGCGAGGGAGCAGTACTTC.

The gene calls are TRBV7-8 and TRBJ2-7; 7 nucleotides line up with TRBD2. CDR3 length: 11 residues. V dropped 10 bases and J dropped 6; count of bases not matched to a gene: 6. The germline CDR1 and CDR2 sequences are SGHVS and FQNEAQ. The CDR3 is CATWGGSEQYF. The CDR3 region has the DNA TGTGCCACTTGGGGGGGAAGCGAGCAGTACTTC.

The rearrangement joins TRBV29-1 to TRBJ2-7; 8 nucleotides match TRBD1. The CDR3 loop spans 13 amino acids. Germline values: CDR1 SQVTM, CDR2 ANQGSEA. The junction had 8 bases not matched to a gene; V was cut back by 4 bases and J by 6 bases. The CDR3 coding sequence is TGCAGCGTTGGACGGGATCAGGGGGCCGAGCAGTACTTC. Its protein is CSVGRDQGAEQYF.

The gene calls are TRBV6-1 and TRBJ2-1, with 11 bases fitting TRBD2. Germline V gives CDR1 MNHNS, CDR2 SASEGT. The CDR3 is made up of 15 amino acids. J gave up 2 bases and V 7 bases, and 4 bases lay outside the gene matches. CDR3 DNA: TGTGCCAGCATCGGGACTAGCGGCACCTACAATGAGCAGTTCTTC. Translating it yields CASIGTSGTYNEQFF.

The chain employs TRBV2 and TRBJ2-5, with a weak D call TRBD2 (6 bases). Germline lookup yields CDR1 SNHLY and CDR2 FYNNEI. Trimming took off 7 bases at V and 3 bases at J, with 15 bases between the two ends. The length of the CDR3 is 14 residues. CDR3 nucleotide sequence: TGTGCCAGCACCGCTGAAGGAGGGGAAGAGACCCAGTACTTC. Its translation is CASTAEGGEETQYF. Looking up the rest from reference TRBV2 and TRBJ2-5 gives the full variable domain: EPEVTQTPSHQVTQMGQEVILRCVPISNHLYFYWYRQILGQKVEFLVSFYNNEISEKSEIFDDQFSVERPDGSNFTLKIRSTKLEDSAMYFCASTAEGGEETQYFGPGTRLLVL.

The V call is TRBV6-5, the J call TRBJ2-6; perhaps TRBD1 as D (6 bases). The CDR3 sequence is 15 residues long. From germline, CDR1 is MNHEY and CDR2 SVGAGI. Trimming stripped 5 bases from V and 4 bases from J, with 12 bases between. The CDR3 sequence is CASSIHRAGANVLTF. In nucleotides, the CDR3 is TGTGCCAGCAGTATCCACAGGGCCGGGGCCAACGTCCTGACTTTC.

The CDR3 reads CASSLGRSYEQYF. The CDR3 region has the DNA TGTGCCAGCAGCTTGGGGCGATCCTACGAGCAGTACTTC. V usage is TRBV5-6 and J usage is TRBJ2-7; D remains unclear. The germline V gene encodes CDR1 SGHDT and CDR2 YYEEEE. The CDR3 sequence is 13 residues long. Trimming left V 0 bases short and J 1 base short, with 5 bases between.

The chain joins TRBV2 to TRBJ1-2; D call uncertain. The CDR3 extends over 11 amino acids. The V and J ends lost 5 bases and 8 bases respectively, with 9 bases between them. CDR1 is SNHLY and CDR2 is FYNNEI in the germline V gene. DNA for the CDR3: TGTGCCAGCAGTTCGGAACGCGGCTACACCTTC. Its translation: CASSSERGYTF. The full variable domain, completed using reference TRBV2 and TRBJ1-2, is EPEVTQTPSHQVTQMGQEVILRCVPISNHLYFYWYRQILGQKVEFLVSFYNNEISEKSEIFDDQFSVERPDGSNFTLKIRSTKLEDSAMYFCASSSERGYTFGSGTRLTVV.

This chain connects TRBV18 to TRBJ1-5, with D unclear. The germline CDR1 and CDR2 sequences are KGHSH and LQKENI. This CDR3 has 14 amino acids. The V and J ends lost 6 bases and 0 bases respectively, with 9 bases between them. The CDR3 region is CASSRSDSNQPQHF. The DNA for the CDR3 is TGTGCCAGCTCGAGGTCAGATAGCAATCAGCCCCAGCATTTT.

The rearrangement links TRBV10-1 to TRBJ2-7; the D call may be TRBD1 or TRBD2 (6 bases each). The J call may not be correct, given that the DNA end is closer to TRBJ2-5. This CDR3 spans 15 amino acids. Germline V gene sequence: CDR1 WNHNN, CDR2 SYGVQD (reference sequence). For the CDR3, the DNA is TGCGCCAGCAGTGAGAGCACGGGGGCCATGGGGACCCAGTACTTC. It codes for CASSESTGAMGTQYF.

This clone was found once. The V gene is TRBV7-9, the J gene TRBJ1-4; TRBD1 agrees at 7 bases. This CDR3 spans 19 amino acids. The junction had 17 bases not matched to a gene; V was cut back by 3 bases and J by 4 bases. Germline CDR1 is SEHNR and CDR2 is FQNEAQ (reference sequence). DNA of the CDR3: TGTGCCAGCAGCTTTGTGAGTCTTGGGTTTGGACAGGATAATGAAAAACTGTTTTTT. Protein product: CASSFVSLGFGQDNEKLFF.

The V gene is TRBV21-1, the J gene TRBJ1-2; the table's D call, TRBD1, was not checked against the DNA. TRBV21-1 is termed a pseudogene. This CDR3 is 14 amino acids long. For the CDR3, the DNA is TGTGCCAGCGGAATGAGGGGGCGGCACTATGGCTACACCTTC. Its translation: CASGMRGRHYGYTF.

The chain has TRBV29-1 and TRBJ2-3, with D possibly TRBD2 on 7 matching bases. The CDR3 runs 14 residues. Trimming shortened V by 4 bases and J by 6 bases, and 17 bases separated the two germline ends. CDR1 is SQVTM and CDR2 is ANQGSEA in the germline V gene. The CDR3 nucleotides read TGCAGCGTTGTGGCCGGGGGGCCGATGGATACGCAGTATTTT. Protein sequence: CSVVAGGPMDTQYF.

The rearrangement links TRBV6-5 to TRBJ1-2, with D maybe TRBD1 (5 bases). The CDR3 spans 13 residues. Germline V gives CDR1 MNHEY, CDR2 SVGAGI. Trimming removed 5 bases from V and 2 bases from J, with 9 bases in between. The CDR3 nucleotides read TGTGCCAGCAGTCAAACAGGAAACTATGGCTACACCTTC. The encoded protein is CASSQTGNYGYTF.